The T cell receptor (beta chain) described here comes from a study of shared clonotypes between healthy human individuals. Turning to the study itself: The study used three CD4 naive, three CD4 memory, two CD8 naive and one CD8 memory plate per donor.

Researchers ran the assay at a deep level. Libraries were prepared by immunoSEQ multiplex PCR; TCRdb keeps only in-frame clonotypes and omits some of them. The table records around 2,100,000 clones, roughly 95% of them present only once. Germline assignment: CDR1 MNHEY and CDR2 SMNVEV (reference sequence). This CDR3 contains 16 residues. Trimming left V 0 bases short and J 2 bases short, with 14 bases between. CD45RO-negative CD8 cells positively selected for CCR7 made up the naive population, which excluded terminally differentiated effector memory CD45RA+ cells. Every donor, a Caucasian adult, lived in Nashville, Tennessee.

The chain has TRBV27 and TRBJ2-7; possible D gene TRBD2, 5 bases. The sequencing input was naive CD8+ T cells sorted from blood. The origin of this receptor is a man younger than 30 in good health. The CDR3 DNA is TGTGCCAGCAGTTTATCGGCCCGGACTCTCCCCTACGAGCAGTACTTC. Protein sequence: CASSLSARTLPYEQYF.